The clone carrying this T cell receptor beta chain was seen only once. Profiling relied on immunoSEQ multiplex PCR, and the TCRdb table lists in-frame clones only, not all of them. The sample gives about 210,000 clones, 80% to 90% of which show up once; 0.6% to 1% is in the top ten. This sample was taken from a study of blood T cell repertoires in COVID-19. Study as a whole: Researchers got acute and convalescent COVID-19 samples from the United States, Italy and Spain. PBMCs, B-cell-depleted T cells, or T cells were the source of the cDNA or gDNA that made up the material.

In germline, CDR1 is SGHTS, CDR2 YDEGEE. Trimming cost V 4 bases and J 0 bases; bases outside gene matches: 5. The CDR3 is 16 amino acids. V usage is TRBV5-8 and J usage is TRBJ1-5; 9 positions agree with TRBD1. This clonotype originated in a woman between 70 and 85 years old with acute or convalescent COVID-19. Sequenced input: peripheral blood. CDR3 in DNA: TGTGCCAGCAGCAGGACAGGGGTTAATAGCAATCAGCCCCAGCATTTT. Its translation is CASSRTGVNSNQPQHF.